This TCR beta chain was obtained from a study of blood T cell repertoires in COVID-19. Sequencing was performed with immunoSEQ multiplex PCR; in TCRdb, only in-frame clones are kept and a portion is missing. The table has roughly 300,000 clones, about 86% seen once. Germline loops: CDR1 SGHDT, CDR2 YYEEEE. The CDR3 has 13 residues. Trimming removed 0 bases at V and 4 bases at J, with 5 bases between. The source of this sequence is a woman in her 30s with COVID-19, enrolled during active disease. The chain is built from TRBV5-6 and TRBJ2-1; D remains ambiguous. Input material: peripheral blood. The CDR3 loop is CASSLAHYNEQFF. CDR3 coding DNA: TGTGCCAGCAGCTTGGCCCATTACAATGAGCAGTTCTTC.